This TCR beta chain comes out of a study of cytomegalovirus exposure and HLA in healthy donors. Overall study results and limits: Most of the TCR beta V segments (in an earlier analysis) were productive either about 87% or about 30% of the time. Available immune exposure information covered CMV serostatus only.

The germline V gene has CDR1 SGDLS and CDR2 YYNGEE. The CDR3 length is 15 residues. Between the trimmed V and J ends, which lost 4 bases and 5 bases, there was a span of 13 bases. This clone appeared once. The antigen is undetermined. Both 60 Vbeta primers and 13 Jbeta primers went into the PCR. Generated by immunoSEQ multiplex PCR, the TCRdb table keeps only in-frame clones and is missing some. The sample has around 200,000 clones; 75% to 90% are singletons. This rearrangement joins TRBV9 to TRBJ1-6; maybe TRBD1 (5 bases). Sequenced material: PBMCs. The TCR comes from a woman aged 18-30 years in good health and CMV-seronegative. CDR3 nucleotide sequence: TGTGCCAGCAGCTCCCGTGGGGGGGATAATTCACCCCTCCACTTT. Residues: CASSSRGGDNSPLHF.